Here is one TCR beta chain with its context. This clone was counted between two and nine times. The clone's antigen remains unknown. Per-base quality was not reported, and no clone a single base away is much larger than it. The CDR3, from cysteine to phenylalanine, totals 15 residues. The sequence is cut down to CDR3 DNA, 45 bases in frame from base 1. CDR1 LNHDA and CDR2 SQIVND are derived from the germline V gene (reference sequence). Cut back by 3 bases and 0 bases, the V and J ends lie 12 bases apart. Collaborating institutions collected whole blood in K2EDTA tubes following their own protocols. Collaborator samples were shipped for TCRbeta analysis as frozen whole blood, isolated PBMCs, or DNA extracted from either sample type. This sample is part of a study of blood T cell repertoires in COVID-19 (dated by TCRdb to the early 2020s). For the wider study: Collaborator samples came from the United States, Italy and Spain and covered acute and convalescent phases of COVID-19. A freely available public database, intended as a resource for researchers studying the immune response to SARS-CoV-2, is where the repertoires were released. The dataset comprised deeply sampled blood TCRbeta repertoires from subjects exposed to, actively infected with, or recovered from COVID-19. Samples were obtained from the ongoing ImmuneRACE study (first 160 participants) and from some 1,200 subjects provided by 6 global collaborators. A de-identified subject ID, COVID-19 status, age in years and sex were almost always included in the sample metadata. Where available, HLA class I and class II types were taken from metadata supplied by the sample provider and were not determined by assay-based typing. The material from the prospective study consisted of cDNA or gDNA derived from T cells, B-cell-depleted T cells, or PBMCs. On the study overall, not on this receptor specifically: The quantity of clinical and demographic metadata differed by source and by participant and was supplied without curation.

TCRbeta CDR3 regions were amplified from genomic DNA using the immunoSEQ Assay, a bias-controlled multiplex PCR. Per the original workflow: The number of nucleated cells in each sample was estimated by amplification of reference gene primers within the assay. Sequence reads were collapsed and filtered to measure the absolute abundance of every unique TCRbeta CDR3 rearrangement. For each sample, productive Simpson clonality was calculated as the square root of Simpson's diversity index over productive rearrangements. This is the immuneACCESS table as TCRdb keeps it, with only in-frame sequences that have V and J called. A part of the clones is gone; compared with another copy, unresolved V genes explain less than half, and the rest is unexplained. Clonal size and the V and J genes are those of that table, whereas D and trimming came from the DNA. The table for this sample lists fewer than 50,000 clones; roughly 84% of them were counted only once. Together, the top ten hold 25% to 35% of the sample.

The chain is encoded by TRBV19 joined to TRBJ2-7; matching of 5 bases hints at TRBD2 as the D gene. The receptor comes from an elderly woman with acute or convalescent COVID-19. Sequencing was done on a sample of peripheral blood. CDR3 protein: CASSIGLGSSYEQYF. The nucleotides are TGTGCCAGTAGTATCGGACTGGGGAGCTCCTACGAGCAGTACTTC.